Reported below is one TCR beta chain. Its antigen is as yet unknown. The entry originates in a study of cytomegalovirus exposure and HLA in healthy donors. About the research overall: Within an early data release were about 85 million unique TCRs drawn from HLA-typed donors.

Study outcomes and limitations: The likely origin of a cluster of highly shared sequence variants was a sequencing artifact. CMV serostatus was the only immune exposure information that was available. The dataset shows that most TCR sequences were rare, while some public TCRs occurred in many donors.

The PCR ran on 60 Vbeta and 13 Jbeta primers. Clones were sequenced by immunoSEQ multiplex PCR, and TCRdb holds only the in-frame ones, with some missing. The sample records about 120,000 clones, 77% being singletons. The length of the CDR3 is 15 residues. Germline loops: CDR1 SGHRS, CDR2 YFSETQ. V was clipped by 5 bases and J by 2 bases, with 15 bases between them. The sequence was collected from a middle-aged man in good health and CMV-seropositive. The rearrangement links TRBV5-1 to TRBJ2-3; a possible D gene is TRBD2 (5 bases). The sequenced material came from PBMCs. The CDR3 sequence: CASRAGLPITDTQYF. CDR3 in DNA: TGCGCCAGCAGAGCCGGACTGCCAATCACAGATACGCAGTATTTT.